Listed below are T cell receptor beta chains from one sample, sequenced in a study of T cells after yellow fever vaccination. TCRdb reprocessed the 5' RACE reads with MiXCR, giving one entry per CDR3 protein. Here the sample spans about 400,000 distinct CDR3 sequences, roughly 6.2% being singletons. Specimen: PBMCs, collected 5 days after the yellow fever booster vaccination. The receptors originated from a man in his thirties or forties who received the YFV17D yellow fever vaccine. Each CDR3 is given with its conserved first and last residue. D genes are given only for firm matches. Only some rows state a clone size, as once, few, many or a class for expanded clones.

D,size,V,J,CDR3,DNA
.,few,TRBV20-1,TRBJ2-5,CSARGSWTQYF,TGCAGTGCTAGAGGATCCTGGACCCAGTACTTC
TRBD1,.,TRBV12-3/TRBV12-4,TRBJ2-7,CASSPRDSATYEQYF,TGTGCCAGCAGTCCCCGGGACAGTGCCACCTACGAGCAGTACTTC
.,few,TRBV6-2/TRBV6-3,TRBJ1-1,CASSYLDNTEAFF,TGTGCCAGCAGTTACCTCGACAACACTGAAGCTTTCTTT
.,many,TRBV27,TRBJ2-7,CASSFSSGLAYEQYF,TGTGCCAGCAGTTTCAGTTCGGGACTGGCCTACGAGCAGTACTTC
TRBD2,many,TRBV28,TRBJ2-7,CASSTQVSGKLYEQYF,TGTGCCAGCAGTACCCAAGTTAGCGGGAAACTCTACGAGCAGTACTTC
.,.,TRBV27,TRBJ2-3,CASSTSRQLAPQYF,TGTGCCAGCAGTACCAGTAGACAGCTTGCCCCGCAGTATTTT
TRBD2,many,TRBV11-2,TRBJ2-3,CASSLGTSGSGDTQYF,TGTGCCAGCAGCTTAGGGACTAGCGGGAGTGGAGATACGCAGTATTTT
TRBD1,few,TRBV20-1,TRBJ2-5,CSAVDRAQETQYF,TGCAGTGCTGTCGACAGGGCGCAAGAGACCCAGTACTTC
TRBD1,.,TRBV5-6,TRBJ2-3,CASSLDRGPTGSQYF,TGTGCCAGCAGCTTGGACAGGGGGCCTACCGGGTCGCAGTATTTT
TRBD2,few,TRBV5-1,TRBJ2-3,CASSSGASGSTDTQYF,TGCGCCAGCAGCTCGGGGGCTAGCGGGAGTACAGATACGCAGTATTTT
.,few,TRBV3-1,TRBJ2-5,CASKLGGERSMETQYF,TGTGCCAGCAAGCTAGGGGGGGAGCGTAGCATGGAGACCCAGTACTTC
TRBD1,many,TRBV18,TRBJ2-5,CASSTGAETQYF,TGTGCCAGCTCAACAGGGGCAGAGACCCAGTACTTC
.,many,TRBV5-1,TRBJ2-3,CASGASGSTDTQYF,TGCGCCAGTGGGGCCAGCGGGAGCACAGATACGCAGTATTTT
.,many,TRBV5-1,TRBJ2-3,CASSLAGESTDTQYF,TGCGCCAGCAGCTTGGCAGGGGAAAGCACAGATACGCAGTATTTT
TRBD2,many,TRBV12-5,TRBJ2-3,CASGLAGGPDTQYF,TGTGCTAGTGGTTTGGCGGGAGGTCCAGATACGCAGTATTTT
.,many,TRBV7-9,TRBJ2-1,CASSLDSSYNEQFF,TGTGCCAGCAGCTTGGACAGCTCCTACAATGAGCAGTTCTTC
TRBD1,.,TRBV29-1,TRBJ1-5,CSAVTGDNQPQHF,TGCAGTGCTGTTACAGGGGATAATCAGCCCCAGCATTTT
.,few,TRBV20-1,TRBJ2-1,CSAGPSYNEQFF,TGCAGTGCCGGGCCCTCGTACAATGAGCAGTTCTTC
.,many,TRBV5-1,TRBJ2-5,CASSLQDTSETQYF,TGCGCCAGCAGCTTGCAAGACACCTCGGAGACCCAGTACTTC
.,few,TRBV29-1,TRBJ2-1,CSVRRGSYNEQFF,TGCAGCGTCCGCAGGGGCTCCTACAATGAGCAGTTCTTC
.,many,TRBV20-1,TRBJ2-7,CSARGVFSYEQYF,TGCAGTGCTAGGGGTGTATTCTCCTACGAGCAGTACTTC
TRBD1,few,TRBV10-3,TRBJ2-5,CAISEGSGGQGETQYF,TGTGCCATCAGTGAGGGGTCGGGGGGACAGGGGGAGACCCAGTACTTC
TRBD1,.,TRBV9,TRBJ2-3,CASSAMGQVRFAADTQYF,TGTGCCAGCAGCGCGATGGGACAGGTGCGTTTTGCGGCAGATACGCAGTATTTT